This T cell receptor (beta chain) was recovered during a study of cytomegalovirus exposure and HLA in healthy donors. Overall study: The same platform was used for the 110 or so validation repertoires and the roughly 730 first-cohort repertoires, a later analysis reported.

Repertoires were generated with immunoSEQ multiplex PCR, while TCRdb's copy carries only in-frame clones and drops some. The sample records 90,000 to 150,000 clones, 85% to 90% being singletons. Germline V gene data show CDR1 as SEHNR and CDR2 as FQNEAQ (reference sequence). This CDR3 is built from 16 residues. The V gene lost 1 base and the J gene lost 8 bases, with 18 bases spanning the gap. As to this clone: Its antigen remains unknown.

Notes on the study in general: Overall, around 150 TCR beta chains were annotated as cytomegalovirus-associated.

The donors belonged to the roughly 110-subject validation cohort, separate from the roughly 700-subject first cohort. The specimen was PBMCs. The TCR was taken from a woman aged 18-29 years in good health and CMV-seropositive. This chain uses TRBV7-9 with TRBJ2-1; D gene ambiguous. The CDR3 region has the DNA TGTGCCAGCAGCTTAGTGGGTGGCGGCTTCCTCGATGAGCAGTTCTTC. Its protein is CASSLVGGGFLDEQFF.